This T cell receptor beta chain was sequenced during a study of shared clonotypes between healthy human individuals. Study-wide points: Some clonotypes were shared by all four sorted-subset donors, while others were not shared. The non-shared ones had lower generation probabilities than the shared ones.

There were no recent acute infections or vaccinations among the donors, who were healthy HIV-negative adults. Every subset had its genomic DNA shared out evenly among several immunoSEQ plates. TCRdb keeps only in-frame clones here, not all; method: immunoSEQ multiplex PCR. Among roughly 1,000,000 clones listed, roughly 74% were seen once. As for this clone: Its antigen remains unidentified.

Germline-derived CDR1 and CDR2 are SGHAT and FQDESV (reference sequence). The CDR3 consists of 15 residues. V lost 5 bases and J lost 13, with 21 bases in between. The chain carries TRBV11-1 and TRBJ2-6, with D perhaps being TRBD1 or TRBD2 (6 bases each). Source material: memory CD4+ T cells from PBMCs. Subset given: CD45RA-negative fraction. This receptor was identified in a man aged 18 to 35 in good health. Some clones in this sample may be carry-over from other donors' samples. CDR3 protein: CASSPGGQTPTVLTF. Here the CDR3 DNA reads TGTGCCAGCAGCCCCGGGGGCCAGACTCCCACTGTCCTGACTTTC.